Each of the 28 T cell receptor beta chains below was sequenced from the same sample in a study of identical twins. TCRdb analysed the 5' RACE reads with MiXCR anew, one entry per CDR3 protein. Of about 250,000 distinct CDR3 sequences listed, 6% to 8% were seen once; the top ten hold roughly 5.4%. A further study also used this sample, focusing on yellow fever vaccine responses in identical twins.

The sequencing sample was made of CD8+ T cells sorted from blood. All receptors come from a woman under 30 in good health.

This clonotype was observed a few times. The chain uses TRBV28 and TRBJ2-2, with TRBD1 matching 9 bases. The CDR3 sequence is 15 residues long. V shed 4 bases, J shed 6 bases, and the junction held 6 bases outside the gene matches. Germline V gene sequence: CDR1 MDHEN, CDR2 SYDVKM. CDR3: CASSSPRDRAGELFF. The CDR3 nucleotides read TGTGCCAGCAGTTCCCCCCGGGACAGGGCCGGGGAGCTGTTTTTT.

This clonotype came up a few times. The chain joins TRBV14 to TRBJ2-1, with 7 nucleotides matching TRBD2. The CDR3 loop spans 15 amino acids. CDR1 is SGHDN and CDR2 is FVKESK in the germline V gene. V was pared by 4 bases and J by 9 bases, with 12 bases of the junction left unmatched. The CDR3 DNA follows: TGTGCCAGCAGCCCCCTCGCAGGACTAGGGCCTGAGCAGTTCTTC. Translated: CASSPLAGLGPEQFF.

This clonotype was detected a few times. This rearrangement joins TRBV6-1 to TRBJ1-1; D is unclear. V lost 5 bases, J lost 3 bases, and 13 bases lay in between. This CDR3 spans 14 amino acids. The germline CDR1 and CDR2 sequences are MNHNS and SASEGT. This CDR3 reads CASSTGKRDTEAFF. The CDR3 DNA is TGTGCCAGCAGTACCGGGAAGAGGGACACTGAAGCTTTCTTT.

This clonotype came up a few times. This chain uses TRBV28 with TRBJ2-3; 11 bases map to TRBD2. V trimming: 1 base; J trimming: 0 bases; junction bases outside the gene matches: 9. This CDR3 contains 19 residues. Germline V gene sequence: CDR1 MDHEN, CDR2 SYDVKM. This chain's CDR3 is CASSLFGTSGQASTDTQYF. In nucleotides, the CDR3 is TGTGCCAGCAGTTTATTCGGGACTAGCGGACAAGCTAGCACAGATACGCAGTATTTT.

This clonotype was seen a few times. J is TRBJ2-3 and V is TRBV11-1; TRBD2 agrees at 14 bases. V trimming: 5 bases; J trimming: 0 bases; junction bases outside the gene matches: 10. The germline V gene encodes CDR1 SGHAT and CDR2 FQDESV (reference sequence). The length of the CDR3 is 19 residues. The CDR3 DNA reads TGTGCCAGCAGCCCCATCCCCGGGACTAGCGGGGGAAGCACAGATACGCAGTATTTT. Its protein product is CASSPIPGTSGGSTDTQYF.

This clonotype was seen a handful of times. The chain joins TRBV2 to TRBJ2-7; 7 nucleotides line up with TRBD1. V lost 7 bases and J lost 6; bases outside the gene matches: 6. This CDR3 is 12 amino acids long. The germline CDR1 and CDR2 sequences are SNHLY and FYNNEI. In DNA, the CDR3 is TGTGCCAGCACCGACAGGGCTTTCGAGCAGTACTTC. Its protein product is CASTDRAFEQYF. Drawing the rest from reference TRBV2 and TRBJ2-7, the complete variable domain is EPEVTQTPSHQVTQMGQEVILRCVPISNHLYFYWYRQILGQKVEFLVSFYNNEISEKSEIFDDQFSVERPDGSNFTLKIRSTKLEDSAMYFCASTDRAFEQYFGPGTRLTVT.

CDR3 nucleotides: TGTGCCAGCAACCTAAATGGGGATTCAACTAATGAAAAACTGTTTTTT. Translated, it gives CASNLNGDSTNEKLFF. The V gene is TRBV9, the J gene TRBJ1-4, with D unclear. Germline V gene lookup returns CDR1 SGDLS and CDR2 YYNGEE. Trimming took 6 bases from V and 0 from J, leaving 15 bases between them. CDR3 length: 16 amino acids.

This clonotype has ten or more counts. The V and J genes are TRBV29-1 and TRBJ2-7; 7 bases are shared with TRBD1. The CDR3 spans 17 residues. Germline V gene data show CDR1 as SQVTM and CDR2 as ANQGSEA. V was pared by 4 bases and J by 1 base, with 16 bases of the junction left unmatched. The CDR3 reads CSVAMGTDHIKSYEQYF. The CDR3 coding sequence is TGCAGCGTTGCAATGGGGACAGACCATATAAAGTCCTACGAGCAGTACTTC.

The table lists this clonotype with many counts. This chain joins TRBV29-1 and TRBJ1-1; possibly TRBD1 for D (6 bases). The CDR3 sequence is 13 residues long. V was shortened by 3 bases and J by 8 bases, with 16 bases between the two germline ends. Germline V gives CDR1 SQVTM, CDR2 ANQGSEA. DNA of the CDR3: TGCAGCGTTGATTCAGGGGCGGTATCGGAAGCTTTCTTT. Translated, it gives CSVDSGAVSEAFF.

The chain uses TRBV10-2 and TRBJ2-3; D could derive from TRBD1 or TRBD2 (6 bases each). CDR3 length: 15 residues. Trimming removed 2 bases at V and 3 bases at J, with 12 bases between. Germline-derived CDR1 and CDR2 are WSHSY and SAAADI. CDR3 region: CASSEVGGQTDTQYF. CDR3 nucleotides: TGCGCCAGCAGTGAGGTGGGGGGCCAGACAGATACGCAGTATTTT.

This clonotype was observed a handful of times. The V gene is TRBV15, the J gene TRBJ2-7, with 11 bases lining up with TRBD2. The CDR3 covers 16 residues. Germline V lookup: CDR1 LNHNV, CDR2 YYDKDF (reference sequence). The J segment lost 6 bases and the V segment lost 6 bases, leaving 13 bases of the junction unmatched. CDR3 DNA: TGTGCCACCAGGGACACTAGCGGGAGTTTTAGGGGCGAGCAGTACTTC. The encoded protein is CATRDTSGSFRGEQYF.

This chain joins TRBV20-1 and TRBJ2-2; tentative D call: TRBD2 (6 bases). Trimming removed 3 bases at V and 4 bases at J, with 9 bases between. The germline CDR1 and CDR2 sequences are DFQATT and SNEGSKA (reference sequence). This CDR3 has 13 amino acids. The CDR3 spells CSASGGRTGELFF. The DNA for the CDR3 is TGCAGTGCTAGCGGGGGTCGCACCGGGGAGCTGTTTTTT.

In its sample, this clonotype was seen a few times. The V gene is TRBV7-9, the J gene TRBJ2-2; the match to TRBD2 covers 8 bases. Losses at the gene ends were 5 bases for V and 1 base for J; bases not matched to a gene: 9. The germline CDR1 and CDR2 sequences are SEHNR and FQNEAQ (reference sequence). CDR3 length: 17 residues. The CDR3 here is CASSPPVSGENTGELFF. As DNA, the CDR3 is TGTGCCAGCAGCCCGCCCGTTAGCGGGGAGAACACCGGGGAGCTGTTTTTT. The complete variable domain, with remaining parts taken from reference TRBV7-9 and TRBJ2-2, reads DTGVSQNPRHKITKRGQNVTFRCDPISEHNRLYWYRQTLGQGPEFLTYFQNEAQLEKSRLLSDRFSAERPKGSFSTLEIQRTEQGDSAMYLCASSPPVSGENTGELFFGEGSRLTVL.

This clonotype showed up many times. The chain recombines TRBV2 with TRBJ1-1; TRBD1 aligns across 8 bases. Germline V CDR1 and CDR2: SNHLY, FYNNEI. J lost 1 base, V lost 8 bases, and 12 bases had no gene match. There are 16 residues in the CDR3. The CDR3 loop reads CASPFPGGQENTEAFF. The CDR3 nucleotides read TGTGCCAGCCCCTTCCCGGGGGGACAGGAGAACACTGAAGCTTTCTTT.

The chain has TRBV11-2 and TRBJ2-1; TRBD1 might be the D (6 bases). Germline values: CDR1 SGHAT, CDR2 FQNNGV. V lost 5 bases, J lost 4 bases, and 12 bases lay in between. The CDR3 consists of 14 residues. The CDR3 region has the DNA TGTGCCAGCAGCACCGGACAGTTTTACAATGAGCAGTTCTTC. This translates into CASSTGQFYNEQFF.

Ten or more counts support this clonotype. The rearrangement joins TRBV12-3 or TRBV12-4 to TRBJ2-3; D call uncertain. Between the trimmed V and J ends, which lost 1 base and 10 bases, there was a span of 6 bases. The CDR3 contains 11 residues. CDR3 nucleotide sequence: TGTGCCAGCAGTTTAGACTACTCGCAGTATTTT. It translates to CASSLDYSQYF.

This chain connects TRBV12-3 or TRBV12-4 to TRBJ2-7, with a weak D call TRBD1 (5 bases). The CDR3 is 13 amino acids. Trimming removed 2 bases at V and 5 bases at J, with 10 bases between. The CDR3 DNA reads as TGTGCCAGCAGTTTACAGGGCGCCCACGAGCAGTACTTC. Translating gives CASSLQGAHEQYF.

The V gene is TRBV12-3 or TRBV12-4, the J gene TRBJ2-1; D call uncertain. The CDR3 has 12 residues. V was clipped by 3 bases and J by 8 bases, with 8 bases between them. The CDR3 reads CASSFSKDEQFF. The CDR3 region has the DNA TGTGCCAGCAGTTTCTCTAAGGATGAGCAGTTCTTC.

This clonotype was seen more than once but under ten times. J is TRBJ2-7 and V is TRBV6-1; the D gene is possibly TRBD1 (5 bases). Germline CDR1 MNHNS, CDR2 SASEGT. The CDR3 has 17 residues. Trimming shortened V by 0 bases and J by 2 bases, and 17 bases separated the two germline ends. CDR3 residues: CASSEAPIWGRAYEQYV. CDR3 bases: TGTGCCAGCAGTGAAGCGCCGATCTGGGGCAGGGCCTACGAGCAGTACGTC.

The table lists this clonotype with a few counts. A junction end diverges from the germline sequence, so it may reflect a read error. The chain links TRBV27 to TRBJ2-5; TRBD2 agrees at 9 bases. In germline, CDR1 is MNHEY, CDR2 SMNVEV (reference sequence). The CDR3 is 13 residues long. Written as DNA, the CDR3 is TGTGCCAGCAGTTTGGCGGCCAGACTAGCGGAGAACTTC. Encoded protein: CASSLAARLAENF.

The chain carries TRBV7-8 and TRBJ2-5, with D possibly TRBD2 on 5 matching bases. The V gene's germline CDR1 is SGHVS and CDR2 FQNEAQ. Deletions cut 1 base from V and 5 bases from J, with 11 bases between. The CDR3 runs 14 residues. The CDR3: CASSLVGSVETQYF. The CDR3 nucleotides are TGTGCCAGCAGCTTAGTCGGTAGCGTGGAGACCCAGTACTTC. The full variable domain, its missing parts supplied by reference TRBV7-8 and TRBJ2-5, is GAGVSQSPRYKVAKRGQDVALRCDPISGHVSLFWYQQALGQGPEFLTYFQNEAQLDKSGLPSDRFFAERPEGSVSTLKIQRTQQEDSAVYLCASSLVGSVETQYFGPGTRLLVL.

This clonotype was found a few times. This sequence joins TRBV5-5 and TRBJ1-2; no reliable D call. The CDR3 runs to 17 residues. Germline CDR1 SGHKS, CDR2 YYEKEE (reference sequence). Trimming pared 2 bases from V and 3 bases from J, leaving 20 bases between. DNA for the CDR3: TGTGCCAGCAGCTTCGATGGCGGAAACCCGGTGGACTATGGCTACACCTTC. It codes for CASSFDGGNPVDYGYTF.

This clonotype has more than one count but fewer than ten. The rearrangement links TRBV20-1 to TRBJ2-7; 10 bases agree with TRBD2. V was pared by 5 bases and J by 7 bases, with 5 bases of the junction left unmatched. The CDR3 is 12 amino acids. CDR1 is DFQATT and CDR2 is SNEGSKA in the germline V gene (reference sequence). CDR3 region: CSALAGVQEQYF. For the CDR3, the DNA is TGCAGTGCTCTAGCGGGAGTCCAGGAGCAGTACTTC.

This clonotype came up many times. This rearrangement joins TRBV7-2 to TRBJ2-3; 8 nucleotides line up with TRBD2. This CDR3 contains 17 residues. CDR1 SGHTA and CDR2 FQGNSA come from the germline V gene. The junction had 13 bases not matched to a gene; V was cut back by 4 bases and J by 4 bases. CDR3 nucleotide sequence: TGTGCCAGCAGCTGGCCGCTATCGGGAGGGGGGTCAGATACGCAGTATTTT. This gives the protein CASSWPLSGGGSDTQYF.

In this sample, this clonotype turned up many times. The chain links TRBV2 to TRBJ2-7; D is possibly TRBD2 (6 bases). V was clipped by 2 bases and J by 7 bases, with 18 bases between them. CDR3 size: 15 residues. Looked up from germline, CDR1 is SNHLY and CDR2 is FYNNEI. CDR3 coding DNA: TGTGCCAGCAGTGAAAAGGCGGGAAGGGTACGGGAGCAGTACTTC. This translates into CASSEKAGRVREQYF.

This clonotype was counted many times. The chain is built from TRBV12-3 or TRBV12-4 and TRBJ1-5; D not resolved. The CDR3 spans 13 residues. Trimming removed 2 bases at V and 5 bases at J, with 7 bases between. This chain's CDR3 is CASSLSQYQPQHF. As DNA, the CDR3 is TGTGCCAGCAGTTTAAGCCAGTATCAGCCCCAGCATTTT.

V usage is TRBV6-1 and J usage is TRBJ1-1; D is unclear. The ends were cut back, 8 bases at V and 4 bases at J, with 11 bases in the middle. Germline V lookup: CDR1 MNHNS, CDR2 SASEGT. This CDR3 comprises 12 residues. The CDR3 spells CASFTRGTEAFF. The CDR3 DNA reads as TGTGCCAGCTTTACACGGGGCACTGAAGCTTTCTTT.

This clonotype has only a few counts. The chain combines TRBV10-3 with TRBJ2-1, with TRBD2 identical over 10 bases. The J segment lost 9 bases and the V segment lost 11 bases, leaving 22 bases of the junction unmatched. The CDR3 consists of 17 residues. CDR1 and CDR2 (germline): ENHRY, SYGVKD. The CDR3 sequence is CASRGASGGRPGVEQFF. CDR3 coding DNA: TGTGCCTCAAGGGGGGCTAGCGGGGGCCGGCCTGGGGTTGAGCAGTTCTTC.